Shown below are 3 T cell receptor beta chains from a single sample sequenced in a study of shared clonotypes between healthy human individuals. Naive CD8 cells, CD45RO-negative and positively selected for CCR7, excluded terminally differentiated effector memory CD45RA+ cells. The assay was immunoSEQ multiplex PCR, and TCRdb's table has in-frame clones only and misses some. The profile shows hundreds of thousands of clones, around 96% of them singletons. Sequenced input: naive CD8+ T cells sorted from blood. The source of these receptors is a woman under 40 in good health.

The chain recombines TRBV19 with TRBJ2-7; D is unclear. The CDR3 contains 13 residues. Deletions cut 5 bases from V and 3 bases from J, with 11 bases between. Germline V gives CDR1 LNHDA, CDR2 SQIVND (reference sequence). CDR3 region: CASSAGSYYEQYF. CDR3 DNA sequence: TGTGCCAGTAGTGCCGGCTCGTACTACGAGCAGTACTTC. The full variable domain, with the rest looked up from reference TRBV19 and TRBJ2-7, is DGGITQSPKYLFRKEGQNVTLSCEQNLNHDAMYWYRQDPGQGLRLIYYSQIVNDFQKGDIAEGYSVSREKKESFPLTVTSAQKNPTAFYLCASSAGSYYEQYFGPGTRLTVT.

The genes are TRBV5-8 and TRBJ1-1; TRBD1 matches 8 bases. Germline lookup yields CDR1 SGHTS and CDR2 YDEGEE. The CDR3 runs 14 residues. Germline trimming cut 3 bases from V and 5 bases from J; bases unmatched to any gene: 6. CDR3 coding DNA: TGTGCCAGCAGCTCTGGACAGGGTAGGACTGAAGCTTTCTTT. Translation: CASSSGQGRTEAFF.

V is TRBV11-1 and J is TRBJ2-5; a weak D match, TRBD2 (5 bases). The CDR3 has 16 amino acids. The germline V and J ends were trimmed by 5 bases and 7 bases, with 23 bases remaining between them. The germline CDR1 and CDR2 sequences are SGHAT and FQDESV (reference sequence). CDR3 amino acids: CASSLSPLLVGGTQYF. The CDR3 region has the DNA TGTGCCAGCAGCCTCTCCCCGTTACTAGTAGGTGGGACCCAGTACTTC.